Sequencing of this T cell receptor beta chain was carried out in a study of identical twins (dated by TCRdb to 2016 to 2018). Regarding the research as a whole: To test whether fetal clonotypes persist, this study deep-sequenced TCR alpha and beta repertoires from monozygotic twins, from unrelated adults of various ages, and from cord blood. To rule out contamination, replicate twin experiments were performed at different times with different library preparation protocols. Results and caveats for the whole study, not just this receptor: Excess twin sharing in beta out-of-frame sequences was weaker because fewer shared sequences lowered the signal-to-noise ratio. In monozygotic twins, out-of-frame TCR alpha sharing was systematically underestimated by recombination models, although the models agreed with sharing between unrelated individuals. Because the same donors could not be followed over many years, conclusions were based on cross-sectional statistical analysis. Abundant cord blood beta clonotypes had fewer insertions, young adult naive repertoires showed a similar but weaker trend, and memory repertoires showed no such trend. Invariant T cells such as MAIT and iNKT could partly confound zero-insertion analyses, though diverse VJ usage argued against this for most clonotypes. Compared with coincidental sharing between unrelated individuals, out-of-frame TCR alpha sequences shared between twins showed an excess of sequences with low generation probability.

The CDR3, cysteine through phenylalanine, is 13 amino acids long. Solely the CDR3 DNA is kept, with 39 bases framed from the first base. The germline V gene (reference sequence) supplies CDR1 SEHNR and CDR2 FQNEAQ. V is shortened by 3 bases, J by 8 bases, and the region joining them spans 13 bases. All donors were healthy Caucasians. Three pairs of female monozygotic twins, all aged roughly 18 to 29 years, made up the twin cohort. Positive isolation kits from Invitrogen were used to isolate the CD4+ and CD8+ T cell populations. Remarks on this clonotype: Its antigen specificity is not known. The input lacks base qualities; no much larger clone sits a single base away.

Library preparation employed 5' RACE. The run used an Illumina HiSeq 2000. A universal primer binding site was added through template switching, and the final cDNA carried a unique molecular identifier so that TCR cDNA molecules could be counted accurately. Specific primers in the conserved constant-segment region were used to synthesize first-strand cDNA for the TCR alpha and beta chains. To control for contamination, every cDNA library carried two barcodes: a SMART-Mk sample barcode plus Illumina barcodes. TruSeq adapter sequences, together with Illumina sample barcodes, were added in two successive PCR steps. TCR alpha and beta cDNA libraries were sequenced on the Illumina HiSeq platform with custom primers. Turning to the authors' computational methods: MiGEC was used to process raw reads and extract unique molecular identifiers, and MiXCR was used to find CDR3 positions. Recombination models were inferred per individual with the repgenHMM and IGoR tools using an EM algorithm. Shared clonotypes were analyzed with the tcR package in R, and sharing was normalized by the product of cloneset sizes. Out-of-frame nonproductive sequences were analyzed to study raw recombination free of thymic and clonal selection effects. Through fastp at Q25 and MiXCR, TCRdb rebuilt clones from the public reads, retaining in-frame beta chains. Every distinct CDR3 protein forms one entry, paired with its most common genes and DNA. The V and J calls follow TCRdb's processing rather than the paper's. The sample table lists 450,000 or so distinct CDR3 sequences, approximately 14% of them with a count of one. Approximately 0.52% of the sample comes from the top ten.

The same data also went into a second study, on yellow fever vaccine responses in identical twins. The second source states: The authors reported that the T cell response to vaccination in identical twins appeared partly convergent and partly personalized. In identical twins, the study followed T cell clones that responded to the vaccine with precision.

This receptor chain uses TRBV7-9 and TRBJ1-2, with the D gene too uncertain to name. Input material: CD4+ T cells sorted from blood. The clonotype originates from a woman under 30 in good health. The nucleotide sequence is TGTGCCAGCAGCTTGAAGCTGGGAAAAGGCTACACCTTC. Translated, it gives CASSLKLGKGYTF. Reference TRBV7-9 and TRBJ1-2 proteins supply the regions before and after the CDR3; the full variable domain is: DTGVSQNPRHKITKRGQNVTFRCDPISEHNRLYWYRQTLGQGPEFLTYFQNEAQLEKSRLLSDRFSAERPKGSFSTLEIQRTEQGDSAMYLCASSLKLGKGYTFGSGTRLTVV.